One and the same sample provided the 23 T cell receptor beta chains below, sequenced in a study of cytomegalovirus exposure and HLA in healthy donors. Libraries were prepared by immunoSEQ multiplex PCR; TCRdb keeps only in-frame clonotypes and omits some of them. The table lists 150,000 to 200,000 clones, 80% to 90% of them singletons. Sequenced material: PBMCs. These receptors came from a woman aged 25 to 45 in good health and CMV-seronegative.

This chain uses TRBV5-4 with TRBJ2-3; possibly TRBD1 for D (5 bases). V dropped 4 bases and J dropped 6 bases, with 18 bases sitting between them. CDR1 and CDR2 (germline): SGHNT, YYREEE (reference sequence). The CDR3 is 15 residues long. CDR3 protein: CASSPRRRVQDTQYF. The DNA of the CDR3 is TGTGCCAGCAGCCCTCGCCGCAGGGTACAGGATACGCAGTATTTT.

This clone was seen just once. This rearrangement joins TRBV29-1 to TRBJ2-1; D unclear. Per the germline V gene, CDR1 is SQVTM and CDR2 is ANQGSEA. This CDR3 has 13 amino acids. V lost 0 bases and J lost 7, with 10 bases in between. The CDR3 DNA sequence: TGCAGCGTTGAAGATTCAAGAGGTAATGAGCAGTTCTTC. It translates to CSVEDSRGNEQFF.

Concerning this clone: The sample carries other DNA sequences with the same CDR3. This chain joins TRBV2 and TRBJ2-7, with TRBD1 identical over 10 bases. Unmatched junction bases numbered 7, after V lost 8 bases and J lost 3 bases. The CDR3 is 14 residues long. Germline CDR1 is SNHLY and CDR2 is FYNNEI. CDR3 amino acids: CASRPGDRGYEQYF. CDR3 nucleotides: TGTGCCAGCCGCCCAGGGGACAGGGGCTACGAGCAGTACTTC.

There are a few counts of this clone. The chain carries TRBV30 and TRBJ1-5; a weak D match, TRBD1 (6 bases). This CDR3 has 16 amino acids. V was clipped by 2 bases and J by 4 bases, with 18 bases between them. CDR1 and CDR2 (germline): GTSNPN, SVGIG (reference sequence). The DNA of the CDR3 is TGTGCCTGGAGTACAACCCAGGGGAGAGGGAATCAGCCCCAGCATTTT. Translation: CAWSTTQGRGNQPQHF.

The V call is TRBV21-1, the J call TRBJ2-7; the table's TRBD2 call for D was not verified on the DNA. TRBV21-1 is annotated as a pseudogene. This CDR3 has 13 residues. The CDR3 DNA reads TGTGCCAGCAGCAAAGACACTACAAACGAGCAGTACTTC. It codes for CASSKDTTNEQYF.

V and J are TRBV15 and TRBJ1-1; D possibly corresponds to TRBD1 (5 bases). The CDR3 contains 14 residues. Germline CDR1 and CDR2: LNHNV and YYDKDF (reference sequence). Deletions cut 1 base from V and 11 bases from J, with 17 bases between. This CDR3 reads CATSRVQQASEAFF. CDR3 sequence (DNA): TGTGCCACCAGCAGAGTTCAACAGGCCTCGGAGGCTTTCTTT.

V and J are TRBV2 and TRBJ2-2; possibly TRBD1 or TRBD2 for D (7 bases each). From germline, CDR1 is SNHLY and CDR2 FYNNEI. This CDR3 has 15 residues. V shed 4 bases and J shed 7 bases, with 16 bases lying between them. CDR3 sequence: CASSATTGRDGELFF. The DNA for the CDR3 is TGTGCCAGCAGTGCCACGACAGGGAGGGACGGGGAGCTGTTTTTT.

The V gene is TRBV7-6, the J gene TRBJ2-1, with TRBD2 identical over 9 bases. With 4 bases clipped from V and 7 bases from J, the junction kept 8 bases outside the gene matches. The CDR3 sequence is 15 residues long. The germline V gene encodes CDR1 SGHVS and CDR2 FNYEAQ. In DNA form, the CDR3 reads TGTGCCAGCAGCTCACCGGGACTAGCCGCGAATGAGCAGTTCTTC. Amino acid sequence: CASSSPGLAANEQFF.

This chain links TRBV27 with TRBJ2-1; D could derive from TRBD1 or TRBD2 (5 bases each). The length of the CDR3 is 13 residues. Trimming cost V 0 bases and J 8 bases, with 8 bases left between them. The germline gives CDR1 MNHEY, CDR2 SMNVEV (reference sequence). In DNA, the CDR3 is TGTGCCAGCAGTTTATCCCGAGGGGATGAGCAGTTCTTC. It encodes CASSLSRGDEQFF.

The genes are TRBV19 and TRBJ1-3; the D gene is possibly TRBD1 (5 bases). The germline V gene encodes CDR1 LNHDA and CDR2 SQIVND (reference sequence). The CDR3 runs 14 residues. The germline V and J ends were trimmed by 7 bases and 3 bases, with 13 bases remaining between them. Written as DNA, the CDR3 is TGTGCCAGTATTGCGCCGGGGGTTGGAAACACCATATATTTT. Protein product: CASIAPGVGNTIYF.

The gene calls are TRBV7-2 and TRBJ2-7, with 11 nucleotides matching TRBD2. The CDR3 runs 14 residues. Trimming at V came to 3 bases and at J to 4 bases, leaving 2 bases not matched to a gene. CDR1 and CDR2 (germline): SGHTA, FQGNSA. The CDR3 is CASSFGTSGYEQYF. The CDR3 coding sequence is TGTGCCAGCAGCTTCGGGACTAGCGGTTACGAGCAGTACTTC.

The J gene is TRBJ2-1, the V gene TRBV9; possibly TRBD1 for D (5 bases). Trimming pared 7 bases from V and 8 bases from J, leaving 16 bases between. Germline V gives CDR1 SGDLS, CDR2 YYNGEE. This CDR3 comprises 13 residues. Here the CDR3 reads CASASYLRDEQFF. CDR3 DNA: TGTGCCAGCGCAAGCTACCTCAGGGATGAGCAGTTCTTC.

The gene calls are TRBV5-1 and TRBJ2-1; D is unclear. Trimming pared 0 bases from V and 5 bases from J, leaving 9 bases between. The CDR3 runs to 14 residues. Looked up from germline, CDR1 is SGHRS and CDR2 is YFSETQ. CDR3 bases: TGCGCCAGCAGCTTGGCGGTTGCGAACAATGAGCAGTTCTTC. It translates to CASSLAVANNEQFF.

The chain joins TRBV12-5 to TRBJ2-5, with D maybe TRBD1 (5 bases). V dropped 2 bases and J dropped 2 bases, with 6 bases sitting between them. Germline CDR1 is LGHNT and CDR2 is FRNRAP. The CDR3 consists of 13 residues. The CDR3 region is CASGLTGQETQYF. The CDR3 nucleotides are TGTGCTAGTGGTTTGACAGGACAAGAGACCCAGTACTTC.

This chain uses TRBV6-5 with TRBJ1-2; unclear D gene. Germline values: CDR1 MNHEY, CDR2 SVGAGI. Trimming removed 0 bases from V and 7 bases from J, with 15 bases in between. This CDR3 comprises 15 residues. Here the CDR3 reads CASSYSVGQAAGYTF. The CDR3 DNA sequence: TGTGCCAGCAGTTACTCGGTTGGTCAGGCGGCTGGCTACACCTTC.

The rearrangement links TRBV28 to TRBJ1-2; D ambiguous. Trimming took off 7 bases at V and 2 bases at J, with 5 bases between the two ends. The CDR3 covers 11 residues. CDR1 and CDR2 (germline): MDHEN, SYDVKM. The CDR3, as DNA: TGTGCCAGCAATGGGAACTATGGCTACACCTTC. Protein sequence: CASNGNYGYTF.

CDR3 coding DNA: TGTGCCAGCAGCTTAGACGGGACTGGCACTGAAGCTTTCTTT. Its protein product is CASSLDGTGTEAFF. The chain carries TRBV7-6 and TRBJ1-1; a weak D match, TRBD1 (5 bases). The germline gives CDR1 SGHVS, CDR2 FNYEAQ. Trimming stripped 1 base from V and 4 bases from J, with 10 bases between. This CDR3 region has 14 residues.

The V gene is TRBV7-8, the J gene TRBJ2-2; unclear D gene. Germline CDR1 reads SGHVS; CDR2 reads FQNEAQ. CDR3 length: 15 amino acids. The V gene lost 1 base and the J gene lost 0 bases, with 6 bases spanning the gap. The CDR3 DNA reads TGTGCCAGCAGCTTAGTACGGCCGAACACCGGGGAGCTGTTTTTT. Its translation: CASSLVRPNTGELFF.

This clone was found once. The V gene is TRBV4-3, the J gene TRBJ1-2; D not certain. This CDR3 contains 14 residues. Germline CDR1 is LGHNA and CDR2 is YSLEER. Trimming shortened V by 1 base and J by 7 bases, and 13 bases separated the two germline ends. CDR3 amino acids: CASSQGGYFGGYTF. CDR3 DNA sequence: TGCGCCAGCAGCCAAGGTGGTTATTTTGGTGGCTACACCTTC.

The rearrangement links TRBV15 to TRBJ1-1; 7 bases line up with TRBD1. Germline V gene lookup returns CDR1 LNHNV and CDR2 YYDKDF (reference sequence). The CDR3 loop spans 15 amino acids. Trimming at V came to 1 base and at J to 4 bases, leaving 6 bases not matched to a gene. As DNA, the CDR3 is TGTGCCACCAGCAGAGTAAACAGGGGCGTCACTGAAGCTTTCTTT. It specifies CATSRVNRGVTEAFF.

The rearrangement uses TRBV28 and TRBJ2-7; possibly TRBD1 for D (7 bases). The V end lost 11 bases, the J end lost 2 bases, and 19 bases lay between the germline ends. The CDR3 runs to 14 residues. Germline loops: CDR1 MDHEN, CDR2 SYDVKM. CDR3 sequence: CASTIQGGTYEQYF. DNA of the CDR3: TGTGCCTCCACGATCCAGGGGGGAACCTACGAGCAGTACTTC.

This chain connects TRBV7-2 to TRBJ1-1, with D possibly matching TRBD1 (6 bases). The CDR3 consists of 15 residues. V lost 2 bases and J lost 5, with 15 bases in between. Looked up from germline, CDR1 is SGHTA and CDR2 is FQGNSA. The DNA of the CDR3 is TGTGCCAGCAGCTTACAAGGGGGGATGAGGACTGAAGCTTTCTTT. It codes for CASSLQGGMRTEAFF.

The V call is TRBV21-1, the J call TRBJ1-1; the table's D call, TRBD1, has no DNA check behind it. TRBV21-1 is a recognized pseudogene. CDR3 size: 15 residues. The CDR3 reads CASSKWQGAWTEAFF. The DNA of the CDR3 is TGTGCCAGCAGCAAATGGCAGGGGGCATGGACTGAAGCTTTCTTT.